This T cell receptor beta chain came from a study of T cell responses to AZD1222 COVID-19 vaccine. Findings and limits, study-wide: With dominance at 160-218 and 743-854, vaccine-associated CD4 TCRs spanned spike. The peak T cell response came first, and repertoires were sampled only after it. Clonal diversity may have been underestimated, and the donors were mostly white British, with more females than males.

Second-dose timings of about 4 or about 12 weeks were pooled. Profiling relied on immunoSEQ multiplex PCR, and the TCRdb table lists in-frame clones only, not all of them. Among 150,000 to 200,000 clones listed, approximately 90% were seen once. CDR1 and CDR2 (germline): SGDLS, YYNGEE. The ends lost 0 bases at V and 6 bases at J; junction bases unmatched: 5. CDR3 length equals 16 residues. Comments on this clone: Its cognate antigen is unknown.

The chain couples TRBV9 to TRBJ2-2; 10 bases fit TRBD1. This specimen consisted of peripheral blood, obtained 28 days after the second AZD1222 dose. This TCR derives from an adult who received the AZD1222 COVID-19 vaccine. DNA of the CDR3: TGTGCCAGCAGCGTAGGCCGGGGGACAGGGGCCGGGGAGCTGTTTTTT. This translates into CASSVGRGTGAGELFF.